This T cell receptor beta chain was obtained from a study of blood T cell repertoires in COVID-19. The V end was cut by 4 bases, the J end by 4 bases, with 14 bases between. The CDR3 totals 14 residues. Germline V gives CDR1 SGDLS, CDR2 YYNGEE. Original methodology: Cell counts per sample came from amplifying reference gene primers. Clones were read by immunoSEQ multiplex PCR, and TCRdb kept only the in-frame ones, dropping some. V and J calls and clone size come straight from that table; D and trimming were deduced from the DNA. The table has 250,000 or so clones, about 91% seen once; the top ten hold approximately 1.2%.

The source of this sequence is a human donor in a cohort exposed to, infected with or recovered from COVID-19 (not recorded which). The donor label of this sample is uncertain. Material: PBMCs or T cells enriched from blood (not recorded which). The chain employs TRBV9 and TRBJ1-1; D is perhaps TRBD1 (5 bases). CDR3 coding DNA: TGTGCCAGCAGCACCAGGGCGGGGGGCACTGAAGCTTTCTTT. Translated: CASSTRAGGTEAFF. Filled out from reference TRBV9 and TRBJ1-1, the complete variable domain reads DSGVTQTPKHLITATGQRVTLRCSPRSGDLSVYWYQQSLDQGLQFLIQYYNGEERAKGNILERFSAQQFPDLHSELNLSSLELGDSALYFCASSTRAGGTEAFFGQGTRLTVV.